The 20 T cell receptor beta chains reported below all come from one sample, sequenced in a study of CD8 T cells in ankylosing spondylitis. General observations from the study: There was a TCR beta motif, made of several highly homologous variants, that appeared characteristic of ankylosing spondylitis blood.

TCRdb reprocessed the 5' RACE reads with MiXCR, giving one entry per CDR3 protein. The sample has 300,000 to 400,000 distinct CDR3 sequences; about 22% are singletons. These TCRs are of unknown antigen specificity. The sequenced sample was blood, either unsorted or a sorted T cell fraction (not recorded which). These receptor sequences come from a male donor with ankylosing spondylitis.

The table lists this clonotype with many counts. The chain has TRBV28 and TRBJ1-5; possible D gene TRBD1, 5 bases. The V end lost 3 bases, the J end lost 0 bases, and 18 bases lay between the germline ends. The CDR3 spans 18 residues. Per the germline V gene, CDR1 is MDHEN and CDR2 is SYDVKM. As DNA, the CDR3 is TGTGCCAGCAGTTTGGCACCCTTGGGACGGTATAGCAATCAGCCCCAGCATTTT. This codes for CASSLAPLGRYSNQPQHF.

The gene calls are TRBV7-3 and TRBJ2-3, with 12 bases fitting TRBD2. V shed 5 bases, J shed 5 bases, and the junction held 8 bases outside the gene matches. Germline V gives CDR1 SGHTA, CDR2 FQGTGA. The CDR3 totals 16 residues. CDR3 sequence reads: CASSLTSGRLIDTQYF. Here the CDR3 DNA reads TGTGCCAGCAGCCTCACTAGCGGGAGGCTAATAGATACGCAGTATTTT. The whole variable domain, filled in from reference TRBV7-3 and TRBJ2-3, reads GAGVSQTPSNKVTEKGKYVELRCDPISGHTALYWYRQSLGQGPEFLIYFQGTGAADDSGLPNDRFFAVRPEGSVSTLKIQRTERGDSAVYLCASSLTSGRLIDTQYFGPGTRLTVL.

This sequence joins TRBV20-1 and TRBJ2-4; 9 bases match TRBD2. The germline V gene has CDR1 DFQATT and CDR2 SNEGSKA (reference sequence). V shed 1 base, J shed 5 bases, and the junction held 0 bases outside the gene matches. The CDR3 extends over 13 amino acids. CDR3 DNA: TGCAGTGCTAGAGTAGCGGGAGAAAACATTCAGTACTTC. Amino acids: CSARVAGENIQYF.

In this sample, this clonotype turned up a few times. The CDR3 DNA reads as TGCGCCAGCAGCTTGGCCGGGCGTTCTGAAGCTTTCTTT. This codes for CASSLAGRSEAFF. The V gene is TRBV5-1, the J gene TRBJ1-1; D is uncertain. The CDR3 spans 13 residues. V was shortened by 0 bases and J by 6 bases, with 9 bases between the two germline ends. Looked up from germline, CDR1 is SGHRS and CDR2 is YFSETQ.

The chain's CDR3 is CSAGGRNTEAFF. The CDR3 nucleotides read TGCAGCGCGGGGGGGAGAAACACTGAAGCTTTCTTT. This rearrangement joins TRBV29-1 to TRBJ1-1; D perhaps matches TRBD1 (5 bases). V was clipped by 7 bases and J by 2 bases, with 11 bases between them. The CDR3 covers 12 residues. The germline V gene encodes CDR1 SQVTM and CDR2 ANQGSEA.

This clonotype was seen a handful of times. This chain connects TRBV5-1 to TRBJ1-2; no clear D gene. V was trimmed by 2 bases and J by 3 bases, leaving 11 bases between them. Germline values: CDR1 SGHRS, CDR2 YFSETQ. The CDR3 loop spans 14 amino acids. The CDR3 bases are TGCGCCAGCAGCTTAGAAATGGGGTACTATGGCTACACCTTC. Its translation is CASSLEMGYYGYTF.

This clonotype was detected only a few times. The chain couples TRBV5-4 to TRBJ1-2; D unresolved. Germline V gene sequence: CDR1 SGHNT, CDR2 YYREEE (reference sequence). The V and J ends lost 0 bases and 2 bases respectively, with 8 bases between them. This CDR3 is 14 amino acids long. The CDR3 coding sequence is TGTGCCAGCAGCTTGGCCTTACAAAACTATGGCTACACCTTC. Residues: CASSLALQNYGYTF. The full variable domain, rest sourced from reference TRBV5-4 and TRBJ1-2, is ETGVTQSPTHLIKTRGQQVTLRCSSQSGHNTVSWYQQALGQGPQFIFQYYREEENGRGNFPPRFSGLQFPNYSSELNVNALELDDSALYLCASSLALQNYGYTFGSGTRLTVV.

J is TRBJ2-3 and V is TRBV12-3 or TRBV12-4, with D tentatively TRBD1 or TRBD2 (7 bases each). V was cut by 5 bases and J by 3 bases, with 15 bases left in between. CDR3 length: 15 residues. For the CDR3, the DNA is TGTGCCAGCAGTCGGGGGGACAGTCTTACAGATACGCAGTATTTT. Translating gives CASSRGDSLTDTQYF.

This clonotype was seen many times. The CDR3: CASSTPGQGANEQFF. In nucleotides, the CDR3 is TGTGCCAGCAGCACCCCGGGACAGGGGGCAAATGAGCAGTTCTTC. This sequence joins TRBV7-9 and TRBJ2-1; 12 bases map to TRBD1. J lost 7 bases, V lost 5 bases, and 6 bases had no gene match. CDR3 length: 15 amino acids. Germline loops: CDR1 SEHNR, CDR2 FQNEAQ (reference sequence).

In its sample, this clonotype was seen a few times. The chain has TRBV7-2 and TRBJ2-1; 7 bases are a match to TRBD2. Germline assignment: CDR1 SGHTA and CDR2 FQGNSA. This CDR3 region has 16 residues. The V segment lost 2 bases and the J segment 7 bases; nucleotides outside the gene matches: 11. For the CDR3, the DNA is TGTGCCAGCAGCTTATTCCCGGGAGGCTTGGGGAATGAGCAGTTCTTC. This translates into CASSLFPGGLGNEQFF.

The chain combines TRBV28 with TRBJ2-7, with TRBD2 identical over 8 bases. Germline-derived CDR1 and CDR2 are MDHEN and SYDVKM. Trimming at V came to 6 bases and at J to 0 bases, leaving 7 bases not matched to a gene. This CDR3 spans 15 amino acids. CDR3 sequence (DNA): TGTGCCAGCAGCTGGAGCGGGGGAGTCTCCTACGAGCAGTACTTC. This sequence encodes CASSWSGGVSYEQYF.

In DNA form, the CDR3 reads TGTGCCAGCTCGTTAGCCGGGTCAGTTCGAGAGCAGTACTTC. Translated, it gives CASSLAGSVREQYF. The rearrangement joins TRBV18 to TRBJ2-7; no reliable D call. Per the germline V gene, CDR1 is KGHSH and CDR2 is LQKENI. Trimming removed 6 bases from V and 7 bases from J, with 19 bases in between. This CDR3 spans 14 amino acids. Variable domain in full (rest from reference TRBV18 and TRBJ2-7): NAGVMQNPRHLVRRRGQEARLRCSPMKGHSHVYWYRQLPEEGLKFMVYLQKENIIDESGMPKERFSAEFPKEGPSILRIQQVVRGDSAAYFCASSLAGSVREQYFGPGTRLTVT.

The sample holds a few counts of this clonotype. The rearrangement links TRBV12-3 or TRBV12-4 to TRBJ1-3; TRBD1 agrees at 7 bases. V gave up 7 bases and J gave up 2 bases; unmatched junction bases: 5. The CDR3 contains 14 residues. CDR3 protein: CASKLDRAGNTIYF. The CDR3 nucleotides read TGTGCCAGCAAGTTAGACAGGGCTGGAAACACCATATATTTT.

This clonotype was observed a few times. The CDR3 nucleotides read TGCAGTGCCGGCCAGCGGGAGAGCACAGATACGCAGTATTTT. This gives the protein CSAGQRESTDTQYF. This chain links TRBV20-1 with TRBJ2-3; 8 bases align to TRBD2. CDR3 length: 14 amino acids. Germline loops: CDR1 DFQATT, CDR2 SNEGSKA (reference sequence). V was pared by 6 bases and J by 0 bases, with 5 bases of the junction left unmatched.

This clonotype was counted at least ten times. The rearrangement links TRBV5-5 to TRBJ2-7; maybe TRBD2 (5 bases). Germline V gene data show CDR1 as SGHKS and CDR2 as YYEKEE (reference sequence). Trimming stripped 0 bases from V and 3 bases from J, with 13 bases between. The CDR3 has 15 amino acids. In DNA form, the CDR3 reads TGTGCCAGCAGCTTGGCCGAGGGAAGTTTCTACGAGCAGTACTTC. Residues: CASSLAEGSFYEQYF.

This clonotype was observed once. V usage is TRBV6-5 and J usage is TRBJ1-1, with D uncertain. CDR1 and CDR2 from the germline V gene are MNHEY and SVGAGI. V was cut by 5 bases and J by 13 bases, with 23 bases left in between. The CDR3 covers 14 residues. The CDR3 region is CASSTDRLPYRNFF. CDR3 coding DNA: TGTGCCAGCAGTACCGATAGGTTACCCTACCGGAATTTCTTT.

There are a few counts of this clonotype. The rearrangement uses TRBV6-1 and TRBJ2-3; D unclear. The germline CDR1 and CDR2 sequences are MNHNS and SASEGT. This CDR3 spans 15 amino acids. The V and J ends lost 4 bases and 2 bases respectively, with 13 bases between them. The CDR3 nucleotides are TGTGCCAGCAGTGCTACTACCCCACACACAGATACGCAGTATTTT. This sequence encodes CASSATTPHTDTQYF.

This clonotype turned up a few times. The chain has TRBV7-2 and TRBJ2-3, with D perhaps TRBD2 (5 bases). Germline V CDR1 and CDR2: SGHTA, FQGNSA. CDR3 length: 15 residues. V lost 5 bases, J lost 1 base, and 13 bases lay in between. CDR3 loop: CASSRGFLGTDTQYF. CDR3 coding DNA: TGTGCCAGCAGCCGAGGGTTTTTGGGCACAGATACGCAGTATTTT.

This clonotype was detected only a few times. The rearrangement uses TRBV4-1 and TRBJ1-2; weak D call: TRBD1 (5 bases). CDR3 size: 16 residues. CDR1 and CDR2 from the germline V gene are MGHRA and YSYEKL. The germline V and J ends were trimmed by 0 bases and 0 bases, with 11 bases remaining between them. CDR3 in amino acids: CASSQEDGGANYGYTF. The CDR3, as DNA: TGCGCCAGCAGCCAAGAGGACGGAGGGGCTAACTATGGCTACACCTTC.

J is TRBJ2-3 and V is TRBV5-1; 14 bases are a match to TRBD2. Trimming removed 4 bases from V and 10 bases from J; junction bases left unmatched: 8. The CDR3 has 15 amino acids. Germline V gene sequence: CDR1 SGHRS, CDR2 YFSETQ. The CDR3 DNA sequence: TGCGCCAGCAGCCAGACTAGCGGGAGGGCCTTACCGCAGTATTTT. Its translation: CASSQTSGRALPQYF.